The entry that follows covers one T cell receptor beta chain sequence. These data are taken from a study of T cell repertoires in ileal Crohn's disease. Study as a whole: MI samples are biopsies from the surgical specimen's proximal margin.

Time point in this sample: proximal margin of the surgical specimen (macroscopically non-inflamed). Profiled with immunoSEQ multiplex PCR; TCRdb holds only in-frame clones, not every one. In the table there are about 880 clones, around 84% of which are singletons. Trimming left V 4 bases short and J 0 bases short, with 10 bases between. Looked up from germline, CDR1 is LNHDA and CDR2 is SQIVND (reference sequence). The CDR3 covers 15 residues. This receptor was taken from an adult with Crohn's disease. V and J are TRBV19 and TRBJ2-1, with D perhaps matching TRBD2 (5 bases). Sequences were obtained from ileal tissue. The DNA for the CDR3 is TGTGCCAGTAGTACCTTAGCGAGCTCCTACAATGAGCAGTTCTTC. Encoded protein: CASSTLASSYNEQFF. The entire variable domain, with the rest obtained from reference TRBV19 and TRBJ2-1, is as follows: DGGITQSPKYLFRKEGQNVTLSCEQNLNHDAMYWYRQDPGQGLRLIYYSQIVNDFQKGDIAEGYSVSREKKESFPLTVTSAQKNPTAFYLCASSTLASSYNEQFFGPGTRLTVL.